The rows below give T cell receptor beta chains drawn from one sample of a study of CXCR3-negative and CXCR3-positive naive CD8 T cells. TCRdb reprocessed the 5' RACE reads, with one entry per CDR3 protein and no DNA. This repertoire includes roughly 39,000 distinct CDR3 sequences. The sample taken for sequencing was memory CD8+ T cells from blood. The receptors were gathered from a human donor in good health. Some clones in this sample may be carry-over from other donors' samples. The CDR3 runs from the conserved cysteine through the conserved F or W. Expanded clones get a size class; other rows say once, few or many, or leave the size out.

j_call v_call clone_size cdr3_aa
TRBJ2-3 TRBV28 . CASSSLAGESTDTQYF
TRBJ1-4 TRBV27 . CARRLFGVKSEKLFF
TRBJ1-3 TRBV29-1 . CSVEDRRGPGNTIYF
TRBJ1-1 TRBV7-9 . CASSLVTEAFF
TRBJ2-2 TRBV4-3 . CASSQDRGQDTGELFF
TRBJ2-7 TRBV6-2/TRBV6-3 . CASSYTPPAYEQYF
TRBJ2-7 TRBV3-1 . CASSPRTSGSYEQYF
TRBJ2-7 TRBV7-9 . CASSFGEGDMLEQYF
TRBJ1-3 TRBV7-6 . CASSLTDVSGNTIYF
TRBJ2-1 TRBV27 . CASRQLNYNEQFF
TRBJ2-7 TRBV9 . CASSVDGQGNEQYF
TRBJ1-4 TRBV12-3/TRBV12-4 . CASGHFNEKLFF
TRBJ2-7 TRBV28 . CASSPLLAGSAYEQYF
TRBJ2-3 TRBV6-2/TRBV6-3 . CASSPGGGAADTQYF
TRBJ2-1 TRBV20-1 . CSALAALSEYNEQFF
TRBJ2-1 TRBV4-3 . CASSQEQPGQGRDEQFF
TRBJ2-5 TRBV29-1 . CSVGARNRRSQETQYF
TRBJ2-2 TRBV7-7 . CASSLAPGELFF
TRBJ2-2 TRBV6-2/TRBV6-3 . CASSLQGTGELFF
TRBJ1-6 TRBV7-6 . CASSYYNSPLHF
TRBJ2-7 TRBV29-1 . CSVVFPDRAYEQYF
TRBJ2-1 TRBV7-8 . CASSPSGTGGANEQFF
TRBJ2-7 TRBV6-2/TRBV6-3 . CASSYQGASYEQYF
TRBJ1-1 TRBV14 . CASSQYRRNTEAFF
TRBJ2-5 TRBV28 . CASSLTSHYPREETQYF
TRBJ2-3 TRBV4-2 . CASSQGTSAGGTDTQYF
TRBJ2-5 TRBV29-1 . CSVVAWGKQETQYF
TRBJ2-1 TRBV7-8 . CASSPTVSSYNEQFF
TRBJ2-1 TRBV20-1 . CSAGTTRQIYNEQFF
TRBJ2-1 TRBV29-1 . CSVDGLAGVPEQFF
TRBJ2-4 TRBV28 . CASSPRRGGSKNIQYF
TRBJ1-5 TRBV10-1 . CASRDRDQPQHF
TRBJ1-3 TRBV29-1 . CSVDEGSGNTIYF
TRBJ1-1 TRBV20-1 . CSARDRWDTEAFF
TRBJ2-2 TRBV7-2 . CASSLRGGRYTGELFF
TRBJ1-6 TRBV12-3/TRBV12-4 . CASSGAPRDRNNSPLHF
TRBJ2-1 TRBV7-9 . CASSSRGSNEQFF
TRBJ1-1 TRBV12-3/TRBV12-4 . CASSFVGLGDTEAFF
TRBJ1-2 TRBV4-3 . CASSPIRDYGYTF
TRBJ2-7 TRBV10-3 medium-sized CAISESPSGAPHEQYF
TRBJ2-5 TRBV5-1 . CASSLWTEQETQYF
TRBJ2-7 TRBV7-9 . CASMTGEAYEQYF
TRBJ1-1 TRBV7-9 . CATLRSSVGTEALF
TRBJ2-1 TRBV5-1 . CASSIGTGGYKQFF
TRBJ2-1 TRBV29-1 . CSVAGTTSTGDEQFF
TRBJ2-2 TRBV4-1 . CASSQDGSASGELFF
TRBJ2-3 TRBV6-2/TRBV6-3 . CASSSRLAGADTQYF